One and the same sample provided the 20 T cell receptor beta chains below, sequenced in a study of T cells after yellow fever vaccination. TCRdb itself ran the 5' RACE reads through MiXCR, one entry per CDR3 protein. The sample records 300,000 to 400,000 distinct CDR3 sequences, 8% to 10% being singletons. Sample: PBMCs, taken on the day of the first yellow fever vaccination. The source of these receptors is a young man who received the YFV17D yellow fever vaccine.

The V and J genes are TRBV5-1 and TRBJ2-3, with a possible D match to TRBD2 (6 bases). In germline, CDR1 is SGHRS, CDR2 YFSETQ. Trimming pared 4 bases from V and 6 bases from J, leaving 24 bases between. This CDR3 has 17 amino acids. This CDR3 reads CASSRFDSGNSLDTQYF. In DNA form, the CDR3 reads TGCGCCAGCAGCCGGTTTGATAGCGGTAATTCTCTCGATACGCAGTATTTT.

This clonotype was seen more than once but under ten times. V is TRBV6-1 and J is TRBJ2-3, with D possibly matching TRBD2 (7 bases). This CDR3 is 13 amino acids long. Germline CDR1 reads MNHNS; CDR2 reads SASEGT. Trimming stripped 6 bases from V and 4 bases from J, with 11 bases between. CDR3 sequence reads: CASRGGGADTQYF. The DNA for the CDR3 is TGTGCCAGCAGGGGCGGGGGCGCAGATACGCAGTATTTT.

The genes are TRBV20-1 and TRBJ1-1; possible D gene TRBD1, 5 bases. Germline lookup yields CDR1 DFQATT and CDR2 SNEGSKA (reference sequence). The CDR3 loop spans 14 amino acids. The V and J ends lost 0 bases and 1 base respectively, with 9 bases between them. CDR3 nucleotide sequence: TGCAGTGCTAGAGAAGGACACCGGAACACTGAAGCTTTCTTT. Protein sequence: CSAREGHRNTEAFF.

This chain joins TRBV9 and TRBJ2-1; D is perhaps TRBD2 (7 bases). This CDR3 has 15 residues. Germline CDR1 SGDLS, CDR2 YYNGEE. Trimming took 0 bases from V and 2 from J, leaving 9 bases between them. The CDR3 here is CASSVEGGPYNEQFF. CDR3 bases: TGTGCCAGCAGCGTAGAGGGGGGGCCCTACAATGAGCAGTTCTTC.

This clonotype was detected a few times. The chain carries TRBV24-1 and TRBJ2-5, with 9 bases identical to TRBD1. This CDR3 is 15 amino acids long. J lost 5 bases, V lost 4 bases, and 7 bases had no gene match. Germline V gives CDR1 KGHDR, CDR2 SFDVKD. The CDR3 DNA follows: TGTGCCACCAGTGAGGGGGGGACAGGGAAGGAGACCCAGTACTTC. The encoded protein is CATSEGGTGKETQYF.

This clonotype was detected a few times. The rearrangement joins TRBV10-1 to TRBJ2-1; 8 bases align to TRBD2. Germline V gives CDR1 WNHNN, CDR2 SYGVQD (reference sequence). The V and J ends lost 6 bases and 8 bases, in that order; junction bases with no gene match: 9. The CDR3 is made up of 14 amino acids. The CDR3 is CASSGGGRVDEQFF. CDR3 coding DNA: TGCGCCAGCAGCGGGGGGGGGCGGGTCGATGAGCAGTTCTTC.

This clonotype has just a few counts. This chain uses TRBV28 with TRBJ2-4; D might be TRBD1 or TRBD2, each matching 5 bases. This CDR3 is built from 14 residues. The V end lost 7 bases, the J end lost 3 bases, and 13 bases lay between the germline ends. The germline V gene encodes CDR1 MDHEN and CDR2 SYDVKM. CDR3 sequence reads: CASIAGTNKNIQYF. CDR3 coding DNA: TGTGCCAGCATCGCCGGGACCAACAAAAACATTCAGTACTTC.

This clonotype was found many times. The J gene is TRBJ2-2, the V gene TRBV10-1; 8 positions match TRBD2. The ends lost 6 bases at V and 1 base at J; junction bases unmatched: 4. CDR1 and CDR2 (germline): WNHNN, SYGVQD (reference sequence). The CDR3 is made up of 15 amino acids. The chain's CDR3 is CASRPGGVNTGELFF. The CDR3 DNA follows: TGCGCCAGCAGGCCCGGGGGGGTGAACACCGGGGAGCTGTTTTTT.

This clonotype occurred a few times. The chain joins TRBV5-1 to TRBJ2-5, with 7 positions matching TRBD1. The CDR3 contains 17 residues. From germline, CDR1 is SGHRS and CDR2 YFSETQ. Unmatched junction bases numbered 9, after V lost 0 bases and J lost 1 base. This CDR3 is CASSLEGGRGGQETQYF. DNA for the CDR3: TGCGCCAGCAGCTTGGAAGGGGGCAGGGGTGGCCAAGAGACCCAGTACTTC.

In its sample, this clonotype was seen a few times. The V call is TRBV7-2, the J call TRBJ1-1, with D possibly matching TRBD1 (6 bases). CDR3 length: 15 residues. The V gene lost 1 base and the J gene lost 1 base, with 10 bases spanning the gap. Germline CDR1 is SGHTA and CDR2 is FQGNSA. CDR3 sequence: CASSLGPRGNTEAFF. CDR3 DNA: TGTGCCAGCAGCTTAGGGCCCAGGGGGAACACTGAAGCTTTCTTT.

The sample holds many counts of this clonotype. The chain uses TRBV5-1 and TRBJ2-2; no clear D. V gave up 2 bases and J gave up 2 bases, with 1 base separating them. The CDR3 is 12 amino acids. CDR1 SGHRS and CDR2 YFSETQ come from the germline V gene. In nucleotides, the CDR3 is TGCGCCAGCAGCTTTAACACCGGGGAGCTGTTTTTT. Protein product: CASSFNTGELFF.

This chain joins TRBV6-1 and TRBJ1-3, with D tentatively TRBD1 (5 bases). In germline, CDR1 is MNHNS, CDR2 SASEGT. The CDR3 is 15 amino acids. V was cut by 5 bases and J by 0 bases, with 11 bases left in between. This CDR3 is CASSQGLSSGNTIYF. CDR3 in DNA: TGTGCCAGCAGTCAGGGACTCTCCTCTGGAAACACCATATATTTT.

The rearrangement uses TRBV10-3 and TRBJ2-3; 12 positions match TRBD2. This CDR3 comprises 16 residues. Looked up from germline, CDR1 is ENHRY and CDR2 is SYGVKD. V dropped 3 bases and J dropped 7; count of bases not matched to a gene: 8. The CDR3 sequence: CAISDGTSGLQNTQYF. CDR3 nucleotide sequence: TGTGCCATCAGTGACGGGACTAGCGGGCTGCAGAATACGCAGTATTTT.

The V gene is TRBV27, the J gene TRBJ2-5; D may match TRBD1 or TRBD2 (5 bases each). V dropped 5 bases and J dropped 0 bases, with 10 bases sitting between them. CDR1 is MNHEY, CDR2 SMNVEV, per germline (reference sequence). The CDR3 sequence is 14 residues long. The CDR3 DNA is TGTGCCAGCAGTCAATGGGGGTACCAAGAGACCCAGTACTTC. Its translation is CASSQWGYQETQYF.

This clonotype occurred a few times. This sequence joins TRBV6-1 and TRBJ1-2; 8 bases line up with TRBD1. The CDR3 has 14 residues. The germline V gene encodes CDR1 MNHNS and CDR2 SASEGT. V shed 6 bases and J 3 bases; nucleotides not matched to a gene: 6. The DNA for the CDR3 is TGTGCCAGCAGCCGGACAGGGTCTCACTATGGCTACACCTTC. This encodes CASSRTGSHYGYTF.

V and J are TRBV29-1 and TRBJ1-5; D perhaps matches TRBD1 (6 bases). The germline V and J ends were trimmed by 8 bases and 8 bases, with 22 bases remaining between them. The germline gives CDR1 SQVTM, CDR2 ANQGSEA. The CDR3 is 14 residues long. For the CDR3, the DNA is TGCAGCCTGAGGCTGGGACAAGAGGAAAAGCCCCAGCATTTT. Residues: CSLRLGQEEKPQHF.

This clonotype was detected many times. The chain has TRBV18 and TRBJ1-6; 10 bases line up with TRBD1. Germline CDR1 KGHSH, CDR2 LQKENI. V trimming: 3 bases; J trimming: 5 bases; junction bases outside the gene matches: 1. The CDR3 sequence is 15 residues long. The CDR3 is CASSPGTGDNSPLHF. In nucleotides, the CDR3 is TGTGCCAGCTCACCCGGGACAGGGGATAATTCACCCCTCCACTTT.

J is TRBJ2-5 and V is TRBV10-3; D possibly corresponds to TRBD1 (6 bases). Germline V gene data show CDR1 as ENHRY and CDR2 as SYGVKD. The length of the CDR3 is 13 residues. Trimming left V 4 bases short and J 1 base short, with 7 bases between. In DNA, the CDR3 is TGTGCCATCAGTGGGACAGTCCAAGAGACCCAGTACTTC. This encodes CAISGTVQETQYF.

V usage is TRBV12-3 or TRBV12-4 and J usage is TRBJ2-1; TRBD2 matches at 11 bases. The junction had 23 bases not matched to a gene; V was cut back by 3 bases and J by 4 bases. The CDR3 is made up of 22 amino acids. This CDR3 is CASSFPGSGTGHSGGAYNEQFF. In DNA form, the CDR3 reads TGTGCCAGCAGTTTCCCGGGCTCCGGGACAGGGCATAGCGGGGGGGCTTACAATGAGCAGTTCTTC.

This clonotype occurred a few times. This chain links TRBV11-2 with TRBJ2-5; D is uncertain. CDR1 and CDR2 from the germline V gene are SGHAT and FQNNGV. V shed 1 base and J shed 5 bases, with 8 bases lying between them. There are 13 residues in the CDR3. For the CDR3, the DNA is TGTGCCAGCAGCTTAGGTGGTCATGAGACCCAGTACTTC. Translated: CASSLGGHETQYF. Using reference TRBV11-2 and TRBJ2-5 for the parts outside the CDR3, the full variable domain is EAGVAQSPRYKIIEKRQSVAFWCNPISGHATLYWYQQILGQGPKLLIQFQNNGVVDDSQLPKDRFSAERLKGVDSTLKIQPAKLEDSAVYLCASSLGGHETQYFGPGTRLLVL.